This T cell receptor (beta chain) emerged from a study of blood T cell repertoires in COVID-19. Study details: COVID-19 samples, acute and convalescent, were from the United States, Italy and Spain. Sources were T cells, B-cell-depleted T cells, or PBMCs; the material itself was cDNA or gDNA.

Only one count was recorded for this clone. Trimming took 5 bases from V and 1 from J; bases not matched to a gene: 6. The CDR3 loop spans 15 amino acids. CDR1 is SGHVS and CDR2 is FQNEAQ in the germline V gene. Original methodology: Cell counts per sample came from amplifying reference gene primers. The assay was immunoSEQ multiplex PCR, and TCRdb's table has in-frame clones only and misses some. The DNA gave D and trimming, while V, J and clone size come from that table. The repertoire holds some 100,000 clones, around 90% seen once, with about 6.5% in the top ten. This TCR was recovered from an older woman with acute or convalescent COVID-19. This chain uses TRBV7-8 with TRBJ1-1, with 8 positions matching TRBD1. The sequenced sample consisted of peripheral blood. This chain's CDR3 is CASSTRTGWNTEAFF. The CDR3 nucleotides read TGTGCCAGCAGCACCCGGACAGGGTGGAACACTGAAGCTTTCTTT.